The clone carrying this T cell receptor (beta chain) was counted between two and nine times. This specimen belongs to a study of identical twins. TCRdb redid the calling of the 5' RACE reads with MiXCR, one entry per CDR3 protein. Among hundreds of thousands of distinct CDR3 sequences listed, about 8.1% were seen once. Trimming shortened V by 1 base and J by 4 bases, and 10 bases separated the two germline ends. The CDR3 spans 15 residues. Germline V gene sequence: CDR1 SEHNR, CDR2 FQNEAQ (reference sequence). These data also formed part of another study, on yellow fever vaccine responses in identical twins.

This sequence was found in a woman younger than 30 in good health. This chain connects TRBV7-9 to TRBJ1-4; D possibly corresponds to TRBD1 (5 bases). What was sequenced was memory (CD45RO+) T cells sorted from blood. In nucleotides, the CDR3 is TGTGCCAGCAGCTTAGACAGGAGGAGTAATGAAAAACTGTTTTTT. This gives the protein CASSLDRRSNEKLFF.